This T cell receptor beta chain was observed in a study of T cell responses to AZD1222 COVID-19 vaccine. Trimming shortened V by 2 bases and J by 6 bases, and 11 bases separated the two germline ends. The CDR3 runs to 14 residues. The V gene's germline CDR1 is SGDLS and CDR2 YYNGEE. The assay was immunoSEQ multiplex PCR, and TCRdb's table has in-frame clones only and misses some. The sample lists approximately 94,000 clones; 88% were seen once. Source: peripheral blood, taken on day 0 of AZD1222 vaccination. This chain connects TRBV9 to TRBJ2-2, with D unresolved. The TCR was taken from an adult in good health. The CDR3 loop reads CASSVRLGSGELFF. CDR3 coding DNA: TGTGCCAGCAGCGTCCGACTGGGATCCGGGGAGCTGTTTTTT.